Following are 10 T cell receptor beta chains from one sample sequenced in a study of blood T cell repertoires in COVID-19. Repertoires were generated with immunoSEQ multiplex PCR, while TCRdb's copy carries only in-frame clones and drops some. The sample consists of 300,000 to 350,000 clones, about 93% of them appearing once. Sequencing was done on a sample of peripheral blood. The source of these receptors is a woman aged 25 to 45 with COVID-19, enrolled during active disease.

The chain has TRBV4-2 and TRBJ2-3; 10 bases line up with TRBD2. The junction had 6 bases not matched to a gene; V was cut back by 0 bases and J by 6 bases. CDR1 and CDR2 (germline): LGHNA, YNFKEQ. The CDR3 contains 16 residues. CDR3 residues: CASSQDSSGRGDTQYF. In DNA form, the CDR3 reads TGTGCCAGCAGCCAAGATTCAAGCGGGAGGGGTGATACGCAGTATTTT.

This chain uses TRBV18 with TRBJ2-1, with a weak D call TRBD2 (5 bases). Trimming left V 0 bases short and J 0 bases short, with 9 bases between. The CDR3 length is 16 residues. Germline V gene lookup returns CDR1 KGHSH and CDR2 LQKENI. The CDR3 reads CASSPPSGVSYNEQFF. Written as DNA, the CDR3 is TGTGCCAGCTCACCACCTTCCGGGGTCTCCTACAATGAGCAGTTCTTC.

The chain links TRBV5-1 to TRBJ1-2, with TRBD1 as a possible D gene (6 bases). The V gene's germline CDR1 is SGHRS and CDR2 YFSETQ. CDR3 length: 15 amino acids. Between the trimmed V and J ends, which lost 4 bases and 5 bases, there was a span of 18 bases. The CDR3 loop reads CASSPAGAGVYGYTF. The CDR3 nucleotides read TGCGCCAGCAGCCCCGCCGGGGCAGGGGTTTATGGCTACACCTTC.

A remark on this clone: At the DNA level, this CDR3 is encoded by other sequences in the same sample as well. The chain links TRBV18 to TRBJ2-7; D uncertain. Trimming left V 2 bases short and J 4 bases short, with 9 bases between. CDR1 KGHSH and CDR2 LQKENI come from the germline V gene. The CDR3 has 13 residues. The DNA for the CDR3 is TGTGCCAGCTCACCAGGTCGAGGATACGAGCAGTACTTC. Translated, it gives CASSPGRGYEQYF.

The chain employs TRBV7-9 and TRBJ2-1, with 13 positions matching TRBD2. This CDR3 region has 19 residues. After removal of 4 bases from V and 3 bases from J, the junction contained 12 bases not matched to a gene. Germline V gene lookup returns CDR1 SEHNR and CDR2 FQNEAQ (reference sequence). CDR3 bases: TGTGCCAGCAGCTCAGGACTAGCGGGAGCCATTATCTTCTACAATGAGCAGTTCTTC. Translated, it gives CASSSGLAGAIIFYNEQFF.

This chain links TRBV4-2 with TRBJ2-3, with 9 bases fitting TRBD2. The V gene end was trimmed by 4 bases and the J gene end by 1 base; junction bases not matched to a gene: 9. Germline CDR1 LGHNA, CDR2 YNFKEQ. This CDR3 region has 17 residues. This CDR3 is CASSLEPGLARTDTQYF. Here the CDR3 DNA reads TGTGCCAGCAGCCTAGAACCCGGACTAGCGCGCACAGATACGCAGTATTTT.

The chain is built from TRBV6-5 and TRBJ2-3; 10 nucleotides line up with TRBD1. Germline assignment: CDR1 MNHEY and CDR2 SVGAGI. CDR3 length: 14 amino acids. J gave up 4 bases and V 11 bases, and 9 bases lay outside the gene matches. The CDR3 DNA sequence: TGTGCCGGCTCCGGGACAGGGGCTCCAGATACGCAGTATTTT. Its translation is CAGSGTGAPDTQYF.

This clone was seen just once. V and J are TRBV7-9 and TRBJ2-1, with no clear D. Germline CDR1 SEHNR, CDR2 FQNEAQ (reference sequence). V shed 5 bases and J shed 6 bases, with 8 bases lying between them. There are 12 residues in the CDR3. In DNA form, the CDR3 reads TGTGCCAGCAGCATTAGCCTCAATGAGCAGTTCTTC. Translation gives CASSISLNEQFF.

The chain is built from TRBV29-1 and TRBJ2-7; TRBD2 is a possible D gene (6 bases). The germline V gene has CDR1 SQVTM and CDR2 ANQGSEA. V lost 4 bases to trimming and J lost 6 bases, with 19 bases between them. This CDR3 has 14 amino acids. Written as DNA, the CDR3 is TGCAGCGTTGCGGTTTCCGGGGGTCTCTCCGAGCAGTACTTC. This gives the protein CSVAVSGGLSEQYF.

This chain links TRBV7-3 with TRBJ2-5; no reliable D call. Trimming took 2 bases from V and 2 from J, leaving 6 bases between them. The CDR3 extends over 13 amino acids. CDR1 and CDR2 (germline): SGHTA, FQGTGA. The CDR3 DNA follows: TGTGCCAGCAGCTTACAACTTCAAGAGACCCAGTACTTC. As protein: CASSLQLQETQYF.